The 10 T cell receptor beta chains below all came from one sample that was sequenced in a study of T cell clones after liver transplantation. Libraries were prepared by immunoSEQ multiplex PCR; TCRdb keeps only in-frame clonotypes and omits some of them. The repertoire holds nearly 15,000 clones, with about 90% as singletons. Sequenced material: CD8+ T cells from blood, taken before liver transplant. The receptors were sampled from a human donor who received a liver transplant.

This sequence joins TRBV7-9 and TRBJ2-5; no clear D gene. The CDR3 has 13 residues. Deletions cut 5 bases from V and 2 bases from J, with 9 bases between. The germline V gene encodes CDR1 SEHNR and CDR2 FQNEAQ (reference sequence). DNA of the CDR3: TGTGCCAGCAGCATGGGATCGCAAGAGACCCAGTACTTC. Encoded protein: CASSMGSQETQYF.

This clone qualifies as medium-sized (0.01 to 0.1%). V and J are TRBV5-6 and TRBJ2-7, with D perhaps matching TRBD1 (6 bases). Trimming shortened V by 4 bases and J by 5 bases, and 16 bases separated the two germline ends. Germline V CDR1 and CDR2: SGHDT, YYEEEE. CDR3 size: 14 residues. In DNA, the CDR3 is TGTGCCAGCAGCCTTGTCAGGGGCGGCCACGAGCAGTACTTC. It is translated as CASSLVRGGHEQYF. Supplemented by reference TRBV5-6 and TRBJ2-7, the full variable domain reads DAGVTQSPTHLIKTRGQQVTLRCSPKSGHDTVSWYQQALGQGPQFIFQYYEEEERQRGNFPDRFSGHQFPNYSSELNVNALLLGDSALYLCASSLVRGGHEQYFGPGTRLTVT.

J is TRBJ1-2 and V is TRBV30; D remains unclear. Germline assignment: CDR1 GTSNPN and CDR2 SVGIG (reference sequence). Trimming cost V 3 bases and J 3 bases, with 5 bases left between them. The CDR3 spans 11 residues. CDR3 sequence: CAWRSYYGYTF. CDR3 DNA sequence: TGTGCCTGGAGAAGTTACTATGGCTACACCTTC.

This clone counts as medium-sized. The V call is TRBV7-9, the J call TRBJ2-7, with a tentative D call TRBD2 (6 bases). V was cut by 5 bases and J by 3 bases, with 14 bases left in between. This CDR3 contains 14 residues. CDR1 and CDR2 from the germline V gene are SEHNR and FQNEAQ (reference sequence). The CDR3 spells CASSPPSGDYEQYF. The CDR3 DNA sequence: TGTGCCAGCAGCCCCCCGTCGGGGGACTACGAGCAGTACTTC.

The chain recombines TRBV7-2 with TRBJ2-7; TRBD1 matches 7 bases. After removal of 3 bases from V and 6 bases from J, the junction contained 8 bases not matched to a gene. Per germline, CDR1 SGHTA and CDR2 FQGNSA. The CDR3 runs 14 residues. As DNA, the CDR3 is TGTGCCAGCAGCTTTCGGACAGGCTTAGCCGAGCAGTACTTC. Protein: CASSFRTGLAEQYF.

V gene TRBV18 combines with J gene TRBJ1-1, with D maybe TRBD1 (5 bases). The CDR3 contains 11 residues. The V gene's germline CDR1 is KGHSH and CDR2 LQKENI. Trimming stripped 4 bases from V and 6 bases from J, with 6 bases between. CDR3 bases: TGTGCCAGCTCACGGGGGGCTGAAGCTTTCTTT. It encodes CASSRGAEAFF.

The chain recombines TRBV28 with TRBJ2-7; D uncertain. There are 11 residues in the CDR3. The V gene lost 6 bases and the J gene lost 4 bases, with 7 bases spanning the gap. Germline V lookup: CDR1 MDHEN, CDR2 SYDVKM. The CDR3 is CASRFRYEQYF. The CDR3 DNA sequence: TGTGCCAGCAGGTTCAGATACGAGCAGTACTTC.

This chain uses TRBV15 with TRBJ1-5; no reliable D call. Trimming stripped 0 bases from V and 6 bases from J, with 3 bases between. The CDR3 runs 12 residues. Per germline, CDR1 LNHNV and CDR2 YYDKDF (reference sequence). Here the CDR3 DNA reads TGTGCCACCAGCAGAGATGGTCAGCCCCAGCATTTT. Translating gives CATSRDGQPQHF. Using reference TRBV15 and TRBJ1-5 for the parts outside the CDR3, the full variable domain is DAMVIQNPRYQVTQFGKPVTLSCSQTLNHNVMYWYQQKSSQAPKLLFHYYDKDFNNEADTPDNFQSRRPNTSFCFLDIRSPGLGDTAMYLCATSRDGQPQHFGDGTRLSIL.

J is TRBJ2-2 and V is TRBV7-9; 10 bases are shared with TRBD1. Germline V gives CDR1 SEHNR, CDR2 FQNEAQ (reference sequence). J gave up 5 bases and V 5 bases, and 5 bases lay outside the gene matches. The CDR3 runs to 15 residues. The CDR3 nucleotides are TGTGCCAGCAGCCAAGGACAGGGGGTAACCGGGGAGCTGTTTTTT. Its protein product is CASSQGQGVTGELFF. Full variable domain (missing parts from reference TRBV7-9 and TRBJ2-2): DTGVSQNPRHKITKRGQNVTFRCDPISEHNRLYWYRQTLGQGPEFLTYFQNEAQLEKSRLLSDRFSAERPKGSFSTLEIQRTEQGDSAMYLCASSQGQGVTGELFFGEGSRLTVL.

J is TRBJ2-5 and V is TRBV19; TRBD1 agrees at 7 bases. The CDR3 contains 15 residues. Trimming at V came to 4 bases and at J to 2 bases, leaving 7 bases not matched to a gene. Germline-derived CDR1 and CDR2 are LNHDA and SQIVND (reference sequence). For the CDR3, the DNA is TGTGCCAGTAGTAGCTTCCGGGACAGACAAGAGACCCAGTACTTC. It codes for CASSSFRDRQETQYF.